A selection of T cell receptor beta chains follows, all from one sample in a study of PD-1 blockade in mismatch repair-deficient tumors. Using immunoSEQ multiplex PCR, the repertoire was profiled, and TCRdb retains in-frame clones only, with some absent. The table lists about 84,000 clones, roughly 80% of them singletons. The material sequenced was peripheral blood, taken 12 weeks after starting pembrolizumab. These receptors were obtained from an adult with mismatch repair-deficient cancer. CDR3s include the opening cysteine and the closing phenylalanine or tryptophan. A D gene is named only where the DNA matches it firmly. Expanded clones are given a class, and other clones once, few, many or no size at all.

CDR3 DNA | CDR3 protein | D gene | CDR3 length | J gene | clone size | V gene
TGTGCCAGCAGCGTCGCAGGGAGTCGGAGCACTGAAGCTTTCTTT | CASSVAGSRSTEAFF | . | 15 | TRBJ1-1 | . | TRBV9
TGTGCCAGCAGTAACAACCACAGGGGATACATTCAGTACTTC | CASSNNHRGYIQYF | TRBD1 | 14 | TRBJ2-4 | . | TRBV6-1
TGTGCCAGTAGTATCAAGGGGGCCGGGAACACTGAAGCTTTCTTT | CASSIKGAGNTEAFF | TRBD1 | 15 | TRBJ1-1 | . | TRBV19
TGTGCCAGCTCACCATCGCAGGGACCCTACAATGAGCAGTTCTTC | CASSPSQGPYNEQFF | . | 15 | TRBJ2-1 | once | TRBV18
TGCAGCGTTGACAGGGGGAGGGCGGAGCTGTTTTTT | CSVDRGRAELFF | . | 12 | TRBJ2-2 | . | TRBV29-1
TGTGCCATCAGTGACGGGCGGGAGGGCCTTTACGAGCAGTACTTC | CAISDGREGLYEQYF | TRBD2 | 15 | TRBJ2-7 | . | TRBV10-3
TGTGCCAGCAGCTTCGGGACCCGCGGGCGGGAGACCCAGTACTTC | CASSFGTRGRETQYF | . | 15 | TRBJ2-5 | once | TRBV7-8
TGTGCCAGCAGCTTCCCCGCCGGCAATCAGCCCCAGCATTTT | CASSFPAGNQPQHF | . | 14 | TRBJ1-5 | . | TRBV7-9
TGTGCCAGCAGTTTTCTTTCCGTCGGCGGGGGGCGCACTGAAGCTTTCTTT | CASSFLSVGGGRTEAFF | . | 17 | TRBJ1-1 | . | TRBV27
TGTGCCAGCAGCGTATCCCCTAGCGGGAGCACAGATACGCAGTATTTT | CASSVSPSGSTDTQYF | TRBD2 | 16 | TRBJ2-3 | . | TRBV9
TGTGCCAGCAGCTTCGGGACTAGCGGATCTTACGAGCAGTACTTC | CASSFGTSGSYEQYF | TRBD2 | 15 | TRBJ2-7 | . | TRBV11-2
TGTGCCAGCAGCCCAGGGGGGGGTTCGGCTGAGCAGTTCTTC | CASSPGGGSAEQFF | . | 14 | TRBJ2-1 | . | TRBV7-3
TGTGCCAGCGGGTCAGGGGCTCGAGAGACCCAGTACTTC | CASGSGARETQYF | . | 13 | TRBJ2-5 | . | TRBV7-9
TGTGCCAGCAGCTTGGGGACTAGTGCAGATACGCAGTATTTT | CASSLGTSADTQYF | TRBD2 | 14 | TRBJ2-3 | . | TRBV7-3
TGTGCCAGCAGTGAATCAGCGGGAGGGCCAGACGAGCAGTACTTC | CASSESAGGPDEQYF | TRBD2 | 15 | TRBJ2-7 | few | TRBV6-4
TGTGCCAGTAGTATGGTTGGGCCGAGCTCCTACAATGAGCAGTTCTTC | CASSMVGPSSYNEQFF | . | 16 | TRBJ2-1 | . | TRBV19
TGTGCCAGCAGTTACGGACAGGGTTCAAATGAGCAGTTCTTC | CASSYGQGSNEQFF | TRBD1 | 14 | TRBJ2-1 | . | TRBV6-5
TGTGCCAGCAGCTTTGGGCCGACCGAAGCTTTCTTT | CASSFGPTEAFF | . | 12 | TRBJ1-1 | . | TRBV7-9
TGTGCCAGCAGCTCCGACGCACCGGGAAACACCATATATTTT | CASSSDAPGNTIYF | . | 14 | TRBJ1-3 | . | TRBV5-4
TGTGCCAGCAACCTGAGGGTTGAAAGCACAGATACGCAGTATTTT | CASNLRVESTDTQYF | . | 15 | TRBJ2-3 | . | TRBV28
TGCGCCAGCAGCTTGGTTTTGTTGACAGAGACTCGCCCTAACTATGGCTACACCTTC | CASSLVLLTETRPNYGYTF | . | 19 | TRBJ1-2 | . | TRBV5-1
TGTGCCAGTAGAGGAGGACTAGCGGGAGAATGGAGAGAGACCCAGTACTTC | CASRGGLAGEWRETQYF | TRBD2 | 17 | TRBJ2-5 | . | TRBV19
TGTGCCAGCAGTGAAGCGTCCGGGCAGGACTTT | CASSEASGQDF | . | 11 | TRBJ2-3 | . | TRBV6-1
TGCGCCAGCAGTCAATCAAGGGGGACAGGGCCTATCGACGAGCAGTACTTC | CASSQSRGTGPIDEQYF | TRBD1 | 17 | TRBJ2-7 | . | TRBV23-1
TGTGCCAGCAGCTTCAGGTCCGGGCCAACCCGGGCTAATGAAAAACTGTTTTTT | CASSFRSGPTRANEKLFF | . | 18 | TRBJ1-4 | . | TRBV5-4
TGTGCCAGCAGCCGGCGGGGGGCCGGTTATGGCTACACCTTC | CASSRRGAGYGYTF | . | 14 | TRBJ1-2 | . | TRBV5-6
TGTGCCAGTAGTTCTACAGGTCTAGGAGGCTACACCTTC | CASSSTGLGGYTF | . | 13 | TRBJ1-2 | . | TRBV19
TGTGCCAGCAGCTTAGGGCCCTCAGCTTACTATGGCTACACCTTC | CASSLGPSAYYGYTF | . | 15 | TRBJ1-2 | . | TRBV11-2
TGTGCCAGCTCACTTACGACTAGCGTGGGAACCTACTATGAGCAGTTCTTC | CASSLTTSVGTYYEQFF | TRBD2 | 17 | TRBJ2-1 | . | TRBV18
TGTGCCAGCAGCTTAATAGAGGGGTACAATGAGCAGTTCTTC | CASSLIEGYNEQFF | . | 14 | TRBJ2-1 | . | TRBV7-8
TGTGCCAGCAGTCGCCGCGGGCTTTTTGGAAACACCATATATTTT | CASSRRGLFGNTIYF | . | 15 | TRBJ1-3 | . | TRBV11-3
TGTGCCAGCAGTGAATACATTACGGAGACCCAGTACTTC | CASSEYITETQYF | . | 13 | TRBJ2-5 | . | TRBV2
TGTGCCAGCAGCTTCAGGGGGTCTGAAGCTTTCTTT | CASSFRGSEAFF | TRBD1 | 12 | TRBJ1-1 | . | TRBV27
TGTGCCAGCAGCTCAGGACCTCCCGATACGCAGTATTTT | CASSSGPPDTQYF | . | 13 | TRBJ2-3 | . | TRBV7-3
TGCAGCGTCACCCCAGGGGTGGACATCCAAGCTTTCTTT | CSVTPGVDIQAFF | . | 13 | TRBJ1-1 | . | TRBV29-1
TGTGCCAGCTCACCGATCGGGGAGATGAACACTGAAGCTTTCTTT | CASSPIGEMNTEAFF | . | 15 | TRBJ1-1 | once | TRBV18
TGTGCCAGCAGATTAACGATCTCAGGGGCTGCTGAAGCTTTCTTT | CASRLTISGAAEAFF | . | 15 | TRBJ1-1 | . | TRBV6-1
TGTGCCAGCAGCTTAGCTAGAGGGAACACTGAAGCTTTCTTT | CASSLARGNTEAFF | . | 14 | TRBJ1-1 | . | TRBV11-3
TGTGCCACCAGCAGAGATGAGTATGGCTACACCTTC | CATSRDEYGYTF | . | 12 | TRBJ1-2 | . | TRBV15
TGTGCCAGTAGTGGGGGACAGGGAGGCGGTCAGCCCCAGCATTTT | CASSGGQGGGQPQHF | TRBD1 | 15 | TRBJ1-5 | . | TRBV19
TGTGCCAGCAATTTACAGAACTATGGCTACACCTTC | CASNLQNYGYTF | . | 12 | TRBJ1-2 | once | TRBV2
TGTGCCAGCAGCCACCCCGACAGGTTGAACACTGAAGCTTTCTTT | CASSHPDRLNTEAFF | . | 15 | TRBJ1-1 | once | TRBV11-2
TGCGCCAGCAGCTTGGAAGGGAGTCTTGGGGGGACCTATGAGCAGTTCTTC | CASSLEGSLGGTYEQFF | . | 17 | TRBJ2-1 | . | TRBV5-1
TGTGCCAGCCGGGACAGGGGGCGAAGGGGCTACACCTTC | CASRDRGRRGYTF | TRBD1 | 13 | TRBJ1-2 | . | TRBV6-5
TGTGCCAGCAGCCCCTTGGGGGCAGGTGGAAACACCATATATTTT | CASSPLGAGGNTIYF | . | 15 | TRBJ1-3 | . | TRBV11-2
TGTGCCAGTAGTTTCCCCAGGGGGCTGGACTATGGCTACACCTTC | CASSFPRGLDYGYTF | TRBD1 | 15 | TRBJ1-2 | . | TRBV19
TGTGCCAGCAGCGCGACTAGCGGCTACACAGATACGCAGTATTTT | CASSATSGYTDTQYF | TRBD2 | 15 | TRBJ2-3 | . | TRBV9
TGTGCCAGCTCAGCTAGCGGGAGAAGGTCCTACAATGAGCAGTTCTTC | CASSASGRRSYNEQFF | TRBD2 | 16 | TRBJ2-1 | . | TRBV18
TGCAGCGCTCGGACAGGAAACCGGAATTGGGAGCAGTACTTC | CSARTGNRNWEQYF | TRBD1 | 14 | TRBJ2-7 | . | TRBV29-1
TGTGCCAGCGGGAGGGATGAGCAGTTCTTC | CASGRDEQFF | TRBD2 | 10 | TRBJ2-1 | few | TRBV11-2
TGTGCCAGTAAGAATCGTCCTGGGGGGAACACTGAAGCTTTCTTT | CASKNRPGGNTEAFF | . | 15 | TRBJ1-1 | . | TRBV27
TGTGCCAGCAGCAGACAAGCGAGCTCTGGAAACACCATATATTTT | CASSRQASSGNTIYF | . | 15 | TRBJ1-3 | . | TRBV11-3
TGCGCCAGCAGGCGTCTTGTGGGACAGGGCGAGCAGTACTTC | CASRRLVGQGEQYF | TRBD1 | 14 | TRBJ2-7 | . | TRBV4-3
TGTGCCAGCAGCTCGAGAGGCGGCGGGGCGCACCTCCAAGAGACCCAGTACTTC | CASSSRGGGAHLQETQYF | . | 18 | TRBJ2-5 | . | TRBV5-4